The 9 T cell receptor beta chains below were found in one sample sequenced in a study of shared clonotypes between healthy human individuals. Sequencing used immunoSEQ multiplex PCR; TCRdb keeps in-frame clones, though not all of them. The sample contains fewer than 1.8 million clones, less than 99% of which appear only once. Sequences were obtained from naive CD4+ T cells sorted from blood. Specified subset: CD45RA+ positively selected. These receptors all come from a man younger than 45 in good health.

Note on this clone: This sample also contains other DNA sequences that code for the same CDR3. The rearrangement links TRBV28 to TRBJ1-1; D gene unclear. Trimming left V 2 bases short and J 8 bases short, with 6 bases between. The length of the CDR3 is 11 residues. Germline V CDR1 and CDR2: MDHEN, SYDVKM. The CDR3 bases are TGTGCCAGCAGTTTAAGTACAGAAGCTTTCTTT. This gives the protein CASSLSTEAFF.

V and J are TRBV5-1 and TRBJ2-1, with 9 bases that match TRBD2. The CDR3 sequence is 17 residues long. V gave up 4 bases and J gave up 7 bases; unmatched junction bases: 15. Germline CDR1 reads SGHRS; CDR2 reads YFSETQ. CDR3 sequence (DNA): TGCGCCAGCAGCACCTTAGGGAGTAGCGGGAGTGTGAATGAGCAGTTCTTC. Its translation is CASSTLGSSGSVNEQFF.

V gene TRBV7-9 combines with J gene TRBJ1-1; TRBD1 matches at 7 bases. CDR1 is SEHNR and CDR2 is FQNEAQ in the germline V gene (reference sequence). CDR3 length: 15 amino acids. Trimming cost V 5 bases and J 3 bases; bases outside gene matches: 9. The CDR3 DNA reads TGTGCCAGCAGCCCAGGGGGAATTCGGTACACTGAAGCTTTCTTT. It specifies CASSPGGIRYTEAFF. Based on the CDR3 plus reference TRBV7-9 and TRBJ1-1, the full variable domain is DTGVSQNPRHKITKRGQNVTFRCDPISEHNRLYWYRQTLGQGPEFLTYFQNEAQLEKSRLLSDRFSAERPKGSFSTLEIQRTEQGDSAMYLCASSPGGIRYTEAFFGQGTRLTVV.

CDR3 protein: CASSTGTQSSYEQYF. The DNA for the CDR3 is TGTGCCAGCTCGACCGGGACACAAAGCTCCTACGAGCAGTACTTC. The rearrangement links TRBV18 to TRBJ2-7, with a weak D call TRBD1 (6 bases). Between the trimmed V and J ends, which lost 6 bases and 0 bases, there was a span of 15 bases. Germline CDR1 reads KGHSH; CDR2 reads LQKENI. The CDR3 contains 15 residues.

This chain uses TRBV7-2 with TRBJ2-3, with D perhaps TRBD2 (6 bases). With 5 bases removed from V and 0 bases from J, the gap between germline ends came to 15 bases. The CDR3 totals 16 residues. CDR1 SGHTA and CDR2 FQGNSA come from the germline V gene. CDR3: CASSPPRGGSTDTQYF. The CDR3 coding sequence is TGTGCCAGCAGCCCCCCCCGTGGGGGGAGCACAGATACGCAGTATTTT.

The chain recombines TRBV28 with TRBJ2-7; D is tentatively TRBD1 or TRBD2 (6 bases each). Germline CDR1 and CDR2: MDHEN and SYDVKM. This CDR3 comprises 16 residues. The V end lost 1 base, the J end lost 0 bases, and 13 bases lay between the germline ends. CDR3 nucleotide sequence: TGTGCCAGCAGTTTATATGGGGGGCTGAGCTCCTACGAGCAGTACTTC. Its protein is CASSLYGGLSSYEQYF.

The chain is built from TRBV28 and TRBJ1-5, with 8 nucleotides matching TRBD1. The CDR3 is made up of 14 amino acids. Germline values: CDR1 MDHEN, CDR2 SYDVKM. Unmatched junction bases numbered 5, after V lost 5 bases and J lost 5 bases. For the CDR3, the DNA is TGTGCCAGCAGTCAGGGGGCGGTTGATCAGCCCCAGCATTTT. Amino acid sequence: CASSQGAVDQPQHF.

The CDR3 is CASSTQGTPNTEAFF. The CDR3 DNA reads TGCGCCAGCAGCACACAGGGGACTCCTAACACTGAAGCTTTCTTT. The chain couples TRBV5-1 to TRBJ1-1, with 7 nucleotides matching TRBD1. The CDR3 covers 15 residues. The V gene end was trimmed by 4 bases and the J gene end by 2 bases; junction bases not matched to a gene: 8. Germline CDR1 SGHRS, CDR2 YFSETQ.

The chain recombines TRBV14 with TRBJ1-3; D is ambiguous. Germline CDR1 and CDR2: SGHDN and FVKESK. The V and J ends lost 1 base and 3 bases respectively, with 4 bases between them. The CDR3 extends over 13 amino acids. CDR3 bases: TGTGCCAGCAGCCAAGTAGTTGGAAACACCATATATTTT. The encoded protein is CASSQVVGNTIYF. The whole variable domain, filled in from reference TRBV14 and TRBJ1-3, reads EAGVTQFPSHSVIEKGQTVTLRCDPISGHDNLYWYRRVMGKEIKFLLHFVKESKQDESGMPNNRFLAERTGGTYSTLKVQPAELEDSGVYFCASSQVVGNTIYFGEGSWLTVV.